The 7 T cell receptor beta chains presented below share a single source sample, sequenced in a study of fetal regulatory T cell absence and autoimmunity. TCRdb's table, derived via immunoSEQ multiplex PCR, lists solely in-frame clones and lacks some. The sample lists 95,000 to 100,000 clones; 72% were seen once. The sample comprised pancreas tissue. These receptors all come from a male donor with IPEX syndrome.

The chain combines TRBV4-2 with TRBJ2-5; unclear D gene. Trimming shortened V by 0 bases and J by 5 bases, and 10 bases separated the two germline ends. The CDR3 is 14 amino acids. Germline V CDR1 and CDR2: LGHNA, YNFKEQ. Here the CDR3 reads CASSQDKGRETQYF. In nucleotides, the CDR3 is TGTGCCAGCAGCCAAGATAAAGGAAGGGAGACCCAGTACTTC.

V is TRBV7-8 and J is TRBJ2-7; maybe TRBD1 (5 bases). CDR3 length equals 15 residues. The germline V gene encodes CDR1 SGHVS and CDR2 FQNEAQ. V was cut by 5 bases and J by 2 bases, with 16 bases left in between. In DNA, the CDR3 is TGTGCCAGCAGCGCGTCCAGGGTAAAAACCTACGAGCAGTACTTC. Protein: CASSASRVKTYEQYF.

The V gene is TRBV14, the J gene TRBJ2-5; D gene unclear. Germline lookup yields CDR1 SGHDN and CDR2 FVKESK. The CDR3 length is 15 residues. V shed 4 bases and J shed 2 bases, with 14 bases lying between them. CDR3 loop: CASSPYYSPQETQYF. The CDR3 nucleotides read TGTGCCAGCAGCCCATATTACAGCCCTCAAGAGACCCAGTACTTC. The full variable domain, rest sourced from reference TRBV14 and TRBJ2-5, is EAGVTQFPSHSVIEKGQTVTLRCDPISGHDNLYWYRRVMGKEIKFLLHFVKESKQDESGMPNNRFLAERTGGTYSTLKVQPAELEDSGVYFCASSPYYSPQETQYFGPGTRLLVL.

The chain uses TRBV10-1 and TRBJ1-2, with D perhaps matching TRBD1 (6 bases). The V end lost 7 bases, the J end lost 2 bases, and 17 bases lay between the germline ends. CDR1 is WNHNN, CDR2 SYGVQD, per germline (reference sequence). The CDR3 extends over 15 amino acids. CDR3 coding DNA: TGCGCCAGCAACCAACAGGGTGCAATGAACTATGGCTACACCTTC. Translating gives CASNQQGAMNYGYTF.

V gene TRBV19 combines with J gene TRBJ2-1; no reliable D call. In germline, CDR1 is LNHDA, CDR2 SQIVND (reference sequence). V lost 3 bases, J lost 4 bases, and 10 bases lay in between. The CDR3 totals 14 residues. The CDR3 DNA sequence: TGTGCCAGTAGTATGCCCTCTATATACAATGAGCAGTTCTTC. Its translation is CASSMPSIYNEQFF.

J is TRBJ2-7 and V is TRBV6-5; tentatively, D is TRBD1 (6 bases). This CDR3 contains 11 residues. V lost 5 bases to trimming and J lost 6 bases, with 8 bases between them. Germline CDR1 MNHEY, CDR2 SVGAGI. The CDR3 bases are TGTGCCAGCAGTCAAGGGGGCGAGCAGTACTTC. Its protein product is CASSQGGEQYF.

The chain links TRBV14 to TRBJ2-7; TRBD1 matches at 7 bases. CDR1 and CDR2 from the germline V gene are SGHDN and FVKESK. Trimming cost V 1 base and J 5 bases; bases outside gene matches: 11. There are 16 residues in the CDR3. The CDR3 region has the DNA TGTGCCAGCAGCCAAGCCCCCTCAGGGGGACGGGACGAGCAGTACTTC. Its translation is CASSQAPSGGRDEQYF. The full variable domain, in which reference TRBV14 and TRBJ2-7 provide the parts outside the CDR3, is EAGVTQFPSHSVIEKGQTVTLRCDPISGHDNLYWYRRVMGKEIKFLLHFVKESKQDESGMPNNRFLAERTGGTYSTLKVQPAELEDSGVYFCASSQAPSGGRDEQYFGPGTRLTVT.